One sample yielded the 9 T cell receptor beta chains listed below, sequenced in a study of response to subunit inactivated influenza vaccine. TCRdb analysed the RT-PCR reads with MiXCR anew, one entry per CDR3 protein. The data hold roughly 500,000 distinct CDR3 sequences, with 16% observed a single time. The sequenced sample was CD4+ T cells sorted from PBMCs, obtained roughly 24 months after vaccination. Receptors were obtained from a man between 50 and 69 years old who received an inactivated influenza vaccine.

This clonotype appeared a few times. The chain carries TRBV28 and TRBJ1-1; D is perhaps TRBD1 (5 bases). The ends were cut back, 6 bases at V and 2 bases at J, with 10 bases in the middle. Germline V gives CDR1 MDHEN, CDR2 SYDVKM. CDR3 length: 13 residues. CDR3 region: CASRGRINTEAFF. As DNA, the CDR3 is TGTGCCAGCAGGGGACGGATTAACACTGAAGCTTTCTTT.

V and J are TRBV4-3 and TRBJ1-4; 9 bases agree with TRBD1. J gave up 6 bases and V 4 bases, and 18 bases lay outside the gene matches. The length of the CDR3 is 19 residues. Per germline, CDR1 LGHNA and CDR2 YSLEER. In nucleotides, the CDR3 is TGCGCCAGCAGCCCCAAGGGAACAGGGGGCGGGCTGGGAGATGAAAAACTGTTTTTT. Translated, it gives CASSPKGTGGGLGDEKLFF.

This clonotype was observed many times. The J gene is TRBJ1-1, the V gene TRBV29-1; TRBD1 matches at 8 bases. The germline V gene encodes CDR1 SQVTM and CDR2 ANQGSEA. There are 13 residues in the CDR3. J gave up 1 base and V 7 bases, and 5 bases lay outside the gene matches. CDR3 DNA: TGCAGCGCCGGACAGGGAGGGAACACTGAAGCTTTCTTT. Translated, it gives CSAGQGGNTEAFF. The variable domain in full, with the rest retrieved from reference TRBV29-1 and TRBJ1-1, is SAVISQKPSRDICQRGTSLTIQCQVDSQVTMMFWYRQQPGQSLTLIATANQGSEATYESGFVIDKFPISRPNLTFSTLTVSNMSPEDSSIYLCSAGQGGNTEAFFGQGTRLTVV.

This clonotype turned up a few times. The J gene is TRBJ1-2, the V gene TRBV7-9, with no clear D. Trimming cost V 5 bases and J 3 bases, with 13 bases left between them. The germline V gene has CDR1 SEHNR and CDR2 FQNEAQ (reference sequence). The length of the CDR3 is 14 residues. The CDR3, as DNA: TGTGCCAGCAGCCGCCGGGGAAGGTACTATGGCTACACCTTC. It yields the protein CASSRRGRYYGYTF.

This clonotype was recorded many times. CDR3 nucleotides: TGCAGCGTTTGGCGGGGAGGCAACACCGGGGAGCTGTTTTTT. Protein sequence: CSVWRGGNTGELFF. The chain carries TRBV29-1 and TRBJ2-2; TRBD2 is a possible D gene (6 bases). The CDR3 extends over 14 amino acids. Germline values: CDR1 SQVTM, CDR2 ANQGSEA. Trimming removed 5 bases from V and 2 bases from J, with 12 bases in between.

This clonotype has just a few counts. The chain has TRBV6-2 or TRBV6-3 and TRBJ2-6; D gene ambiguous. The ends were cut back, 2 bases at V and 0 bases at J, with 8 bases in the middle. Germline V gene sequence: CDR1 MNHEY, CDR2 SVGEGT. This CDR3 has 16 residues. For the CDR3, the DNA is TGTGCCAGCAGTTACGTACTCGGCTCTGGGGCCAACGTCCTGACTTTC. It codes for CASSYVLGSGANVLTF.

This clonotype was counted between two and nine times. The chain has TRBV10-3 and TRBJ2-1; D is possibly TRBD2 (5 bases). The V and J ends lost 10 bases and 6 bases respectively, with 16 bases between them. CDR3 length: 13 amino acids. Germline V CDR1 and CDR2: ENHRY, SYGVKD. The DNA of the CDR3 is TGTGCCACCGGAGAGGGTATGGGCAATGAGCAGTTCTTC. Translation gives CATGEGMGNEQFF.

The genes are TRBV6-5 and TRBJ1-1; D is unclear. V was pared by 0 bases and J by 5 bases, with 13 bases between. Germline assignment: CDR1 MNHEY and CDR2 SVGAGI. The CDR3 length is 15 residues. For the CDR3, the DNA is TGTGCCAGCAGTTACTCAGGGCAACACTGGACTGAAGCTTTCTTT. Encoded protein: CASSYSGQHWTEAFF.

The rearrangement joins TRBV28 to TRBJ2-7; D is perhaps TRBD1 (5 bases). The CDR3 spans 14 residues. The V end was cut by 7 bases, the J end by 0 bases, with 13 bases between. CDR1 and CDR2 (germline): MDHEN, SYDVKM. This CDR3 reads CASKRQQSSYEQYF. In DNA, the CDR3 is TGTGCCAGCAAAAGACAGCAGAGCTCCTACGAGCAGTACTTC.